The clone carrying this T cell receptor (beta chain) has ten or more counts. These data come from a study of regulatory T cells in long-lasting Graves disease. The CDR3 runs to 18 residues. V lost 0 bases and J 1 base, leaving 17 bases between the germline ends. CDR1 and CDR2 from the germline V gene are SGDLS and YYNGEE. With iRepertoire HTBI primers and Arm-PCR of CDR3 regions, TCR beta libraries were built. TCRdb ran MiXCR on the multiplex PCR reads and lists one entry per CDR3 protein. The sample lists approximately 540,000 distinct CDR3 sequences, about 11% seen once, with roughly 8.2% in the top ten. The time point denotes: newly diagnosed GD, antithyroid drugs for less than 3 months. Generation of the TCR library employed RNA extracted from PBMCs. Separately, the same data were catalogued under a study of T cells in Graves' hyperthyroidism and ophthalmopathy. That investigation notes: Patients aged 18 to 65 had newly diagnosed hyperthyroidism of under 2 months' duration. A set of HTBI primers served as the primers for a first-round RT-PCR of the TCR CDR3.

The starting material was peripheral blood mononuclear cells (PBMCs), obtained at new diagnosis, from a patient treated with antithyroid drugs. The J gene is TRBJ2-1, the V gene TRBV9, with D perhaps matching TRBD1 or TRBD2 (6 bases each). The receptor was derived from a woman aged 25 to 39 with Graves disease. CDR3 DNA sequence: TGTGCCAGCAGCGTAGCTCGAGGGGGGTTTAGGTCCTACAATGAGCAGTTCTTC. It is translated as CASSVARGGFRSYNEQFF.